These T cell receptor beta chains were read from a single sample in a study of beta chain features in type 1 diabetes. Sequenced by immunoSEQ multiplex PCR; TCRdb stores in-frame clones only, minus some. The sample lists more than 300,000 clones; 8% were seen once. The sequenced material came from central memory CD4+ T cells from blood. The receptors derive from a woman between 18 and 30 years old in good health. Both conserved end residues are part of each CDR3. The D gene is left open where the match is weak. Only part of the rows carry a size: once, few, many, or a class if the clone is expanded.

clone size	CDR3 length	D gene	J gene	V gene	CDR3 protein	CDR3 DNA
few	17	-	TRBJ2-1	TRBV15	CATSRVDMGLPYNEQFF	TGTGCCACCAGCAGGGTTGACATGGGCCTACCTTACAATGAGCAGTTCTTC
-	14	TRBD1	TRBJ2-1	TRBV6-1	CASSWGQNNNEQFF	TGTGCCAGCAGCTGGGGACAGAACAACAATGAGCAGTTCTTC
-	16	TRBD1	TRBJ2-5	TRBV11-3	CASSPGQDLYQETQYF	TGTGCCAGCAGCCCGGGACAGGACCTGTACCAAGAGACCCAGTACTTC
few	14	TRBD1	TRBJ1-4	TRBV5-1	CASSLGTGREKLFF	TGCGCCAGCAGCTTAGGGACAGGGCGGGAAAAACTGTTTTTT
once	16	-	TRBJ2-6	TRBV5-1	CASRPGLSSGANVLTF	TGCGCCAGCAGACCAGGCCTGAGCTCTGGGGCCAACGTCCTGACTTTC
-	14	TRBD1	TRBJ2-3	TRBV7-6	CASSPGTATDTQYF	TGTGCCAGCAGCCCAGGGACAGCCACAGATACGCAGTATTTT
-	14	TRBD1	TRBJ2-5	TRBV13	CASSPGQGAQTQYF	TGTGCCAGCAGTCCCGGACAGGGGGCGCAGACCCAGTACTTC
few	16	-	TRBJ2-7	TRBV28	CASRTLGHGGAWEQYF	TGTGCCAGCAGAACCCTAGGACACGGAGGGGCTTGGGAGCAGTACTTC
few	14	TRBD2	TRBJ2-1	TRBV18	CASSSREAYNEQFF	TGTGCCAGCTCAAGTCGGGAGGCCTACAATGAGCAGTTCTTC
many	15	-	TRBJ2-3	TRBV7-2	CASSLMLESTDTQYF	TGTGCCAGCAGCTTGATGCTCGAATCCACAGATACGCAGTATTTT
many	16	-	TRBJ1-5	TRBV18	CASSPPGIGGNQPQHF	TGTGCCAGCTCACCACCTGGAATAGGTGGCAATCAGCCCCAGCATTTT
few	15	TRBD2	TRBJ2-3	TRBV7-2	CASSQSSGSIDTQYF	TGTGCCAGCAGCCAATCTAGCGGGAGCATAGATACGCAGTATTTT
-	13	-	TRBJ1-1	TRBV2	CASSNWKNTEAFF	TGTGCCAGCTCGAATTGGAAGAACACTGAAGCTTTCTTT
few	18	TRBD2	TRBJ2-3	TRBV27	CASSFFASSGMGTDTQYF	TGTGCCAGCAGTTTCTTTGCCTCTAGCGGGATGGGCACAGATACGCAGTATTTT
few	16	-	TRBJ2-7	TRBV7-2	CASSLRGAGRNYEQYF	TGTGCCAGCAGCTTACGTGGGGCGGGAAGAAACTACGAGCAGTACTTC
-	13	-	TRBJ2-7	TRBV28	CASMTASSYEQYF	TGTGCCAGCATGACGGCAAGCTCCTACGAGCAGTACTTC
-	15	TRBD1	TRBJ2-7	TRBV7-8	CASSTGQGIPYEQYF	TGTGCCAGCAGCACCGGACAGGGGATACCCTACGAGCAGTACTTC
-	14	-	TRBJ2-7	TRBV7-3	CASSPEGQRIRQYF	TGTGCCAGCAGCCCGGAGGGACAGCGGATACGGCAGTACTTC
many	16	TRBD2	TRBJ2-1	TRBV7-9	CASSLQGLAGNNEQFF	TGTGCCAGCAGCTTGCAGGGACTAGCGGGAAACAATGAGCAGTTCTTC
-	14	TRBD1	TRBJ1-4	TRBV2	CASKRDRQNEKLFF	TGTGCCAGCAAACGGGACAGACAGAATGAAAAACTGTTTTTT
-	16	TRBD2	TRBJ2-1	TRBV5-1	CASSLDAGDSYNEQFF	TGCGCCAGCAGCTTGGACGCGGGAGACTCCTACAATGAGCAGTTCTTC
-	15	TRBD2	TRBJ2-7	TRBV27	CASRGIAGGPREQYF	TGTGCCAGCAGGGGGATAGCGGGAGGGCCGCGAGAGCAGTACTTC
few	15	-	TRBJ2-2	TRBV5-1	CASSFQGPNTGELFF	TGCGCCAGCAGTTTTCAGGGCCCGAACACCGGGGAGCTGTTTTTT
-	12	-	TRBJ1-1	TRBV29-1	CSAGRGPTEAFF	TGCAGCGCTGGCAGGGGCCCCACTGAAGCTTTCTTT
-	15	TRBD1	TRBJ2-1	TRBV7-6	CASSSNPGTGVEQFF	TGTGCCAGCAGCTCAAATCCCGGGACAGGGGTCGAGCAGTTCTTC
many	13	TRBD2	TRBJ2-1	TRBV7-9	CASSYGLDNEQFF	TGTGCCAGCAGCTATGGACTAGACAATGAGCAGTTCTTC
few	13	-	TRBJ2-2	TRBV28	CASIEANTGELFF	TGTGCCAGCATCGAGGCGAACACCGGGGAGCTGTTTTTT
few	15	-	TRBJ2-6	TRBV27	CASSFGQPGANVLTF	TGTGCCAGCAGTTTTGGTCAGCCTGGGGCCAACGTCCTGACTTTC